Sequencing of this T cell receptor (beta chain) was carried out in a study of technical replicates of blood from a handful of donors. V shed 10 bases and J shed 1 base, with 8 bases lying between them. The germline CDR1 and CDR2 sequences are MNHEY and SVGAGI. This CDR3 spans 13 amino acids. Sequenced by immunoSEQ multiplex PCR; TCRdb stores in-frame clones only, minus some. The sample records 8,500 to 13,000 clones, around 94% being singletons. The gene calls are TRBV6-5 and TRBJ1-6; D is possibly TRBD1 (5 bases). The clonotype comes from a human donor in good health. The material sequenced was PBMCs. DNA of the CDR3: TGTGCCACAGGGTCATCCTATAATTCACCCCTCCACTTT. It translates to CATGSSYNSPLHF.